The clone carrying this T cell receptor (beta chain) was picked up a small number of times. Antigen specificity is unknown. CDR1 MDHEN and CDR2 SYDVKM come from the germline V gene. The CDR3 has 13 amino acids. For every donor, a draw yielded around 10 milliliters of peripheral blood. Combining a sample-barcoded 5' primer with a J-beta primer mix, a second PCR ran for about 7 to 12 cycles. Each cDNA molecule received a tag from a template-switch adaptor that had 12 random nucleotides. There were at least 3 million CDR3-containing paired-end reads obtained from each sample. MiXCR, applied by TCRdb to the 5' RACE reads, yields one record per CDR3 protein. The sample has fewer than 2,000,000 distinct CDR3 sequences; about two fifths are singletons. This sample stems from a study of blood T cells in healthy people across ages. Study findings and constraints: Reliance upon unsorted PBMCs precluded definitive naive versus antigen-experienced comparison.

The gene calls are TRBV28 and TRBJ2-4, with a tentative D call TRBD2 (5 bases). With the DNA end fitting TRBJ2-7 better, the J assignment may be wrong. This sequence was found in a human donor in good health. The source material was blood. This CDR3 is CASSPPGLTEQYF. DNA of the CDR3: TGTGCCAGCAGCCCTCCGGGATTAACCGAGCAGTACTTC.